This TCR beta chain was obtained from a study of blood T cells in healthy people across ages (dated by TCRdb to 2014 to 2015). Broadly, across the study: In model experiments, roughly one uniquely barcoded TCR beta cDNA molecule per two T cells was captured by template switching. The study measured age-related changes in TCR beta repertoire diversity using deep sequencing normalized with unique cDNA molecular identifiers. The donors were divided into four age groups: young (average around 17 years), middle-aged (around 41), aged (about 60) and long-lived (roughly 82). To avoid experimental bias, donors of different ages were randomly spread across the sequencing lanes. For two donors (one aged 18 to 29 and one aged 80 or older), the study analyzed two additional independent replicas of 1 million unique cDNA reads from the same blood draw. Broad study findings and their caveats: Estimates of total diversity based on one million sequenced T cells were regarded as lower bounds and as underestimates. Since profiling was done on bulk unsorted PBMCs, naive and antigen-experienced compartments could not be conclusively compared. Observed TCR beta diversity per million T cells fell roughly linearly with age, and a significant reduction was already apparent by age roughly 40. The CMV infection status of donors was not known, potentially confounding age-related changes in expanded clonotypes. Observed TCR beta diversity correlated strongly with the percentage of naive T cells measured by flow cytometry. Compared with the aged group, the long-lived group had more naive CD4+ T cells, fewer expanded clones and increased TCR diversity, suggesting age selection.

Systemically healthy Caucasian individuals from Russia, approximately 39 in total and aged about 6 to 100 years, were included as donors. Each donor gave about 9.7 milliliters of peripheral blood, drawn into EDTA-treated Vacutainer tubes. Ficoll-Paque density-gradient centrifugation was used to isolate PBMCs, with at least 6 million per sample. Trizol reagent was used to extract total RNA from the PBMCs, yielding at least 6 micrograms per sample. The percentages of naive CD45RAhigh/CD27high T cells were determined by flow cytometry on a PBMC aliquot from every donor. As regards this clonotype: This clone's antigen is unknown. This may be a read error, as it is one base from a much larger clone.

V gives up 11 bases and J gives up 3 bases, and the segment between their germline ends measures 20 bases. Its CDR3 holds 15 amino acids, cysteine through phenylalanine. The entry retains the CDR3 DNA only, 45 bases that are in frame from base 1. Preparation of the library involved 5' RACE. TCRdb lists the instrument as Illumina HiSeq 2500. A second PCR of roughly 6 to 11 cycles was performed with a sample-barcoded 5' primer and a J-beta primer mix. A unique molecular identifier was introduced onto each TCR beta cDNA molecule by a template-switch 5' adaptor carrying 12 random nucleotides. Each sample yielded at least 2.5 million CDR3-containing paired-end reads. All of the RNA was converted into first-strand cDNA using the Mint cDNA synthesis kit, with a TRBC-specific oligonucleotide serving as the primer. After uracil-DNA glycosylase treatment, a first 18-cycle PCR used universal primers M1SS and BC2_uni_R on all cDNA. In the original analysis: Normalization of each sample was performed by random selection of 1 million high-quality reads, each carrying a distinct molecular identifier. Reads with shared molecular identifiers were discarded instead of being binned into consensus sequences. MiTCR, run with a Q25 quality threshold and the strictest error-elimination algorithm, handled CDR3 identification, clonotype clustering and error correction. A nonparametric unseen species model using Euler transformation provided a lower-bound estimate of total TCR beta diversity. TCRdb took the public reads, trimmed them with fastp at Q25, ran MiXCR for clone calling and kept in-frame beta chains. Entries are consolidated by CDR3 protein sequence, retaining the most common genes and DNA. The authors' filters were not applied to this entry. This sample gives about 650,000 distinct CDR3 sequences in total; more than 45% of them show up just once. Approximately 15% of the sample is in the top ten clones.

The receptor was derived from a woman older than 75 in good health. The sample was blood. The chain links TRBV12-3 or TRBV12-4 with TRBJ2-1; the D gene is possibly TRBD1 or TRBD2, with 5 bases matching each. The DNA sequence is as follows: TGTGCCGGCAACCAATGGGGGACGGTCTACAATGAGCAGTTCTTC. Its product reads: CAGNQWGTVYNEQFF.